This TCR beta chain was identified in a study of vaccination effects on CD4 cells after COVID-19. In the study overall: A couple of convalescent patients provided samples 16 days and one week prevaccination.

Germline V CDR1 and CDR2: SEHNR, FQNEAQ (reference sequence). This CDR3 is built from 13 residues. V shed 5 bases, J shed 6 bases, and the junction held 7 bases outside the gene matches. TCRdb's copy holds only in-frame clones and misses some; the assay was immunoSEQ multiplex PCR. The data show under 20,000 clones, with roughly 74% seen just once and about 15% held by the top ten. ViraFEST expansion of antigen-specific CD4+ T cells with viral peptide pools preceded sequencing. On day 10 of culture, CD4+ T cells were separated out. The person was diagnosed with PCR-confirmed SARS-CoV-2 infection between March and December 2020. As to this clone: Its antigen is currently unknown.

Notes on the study in general: The study found marked clonal contraction of infection- and vaccine-induced clones late after vaccination.

V gene TRBV7-9 combines with J gene TRBJ2-7; 7 bases fit TRBD2. The specimen comprised CD4+ T cells from PBMCs cultured with SARS-CoV-2 spike peptides, sampled before COVID-19 vaccination. The source is a human donor who had a prior SARS-CoV-2 infection. The CDR3 nucleotides read TGTGCCAGCAGCCGCGGGGGTTCCGTCGAGCAGTACTTC. This gives the protein CASSRGGSVEQYF.